This T cell receptor (beta chain) was observed in a study of control samples from healthy donors and cancer patients. Assay used: immunoSEQ multiplex PCR; TCRdb lists only in-frame clones, some missing. The profile shows approximately 120,000 clones, around 92% of them singletons. CDR3 length equals 17 residues. The V segment lost 5 bases and the J segment 4 bases; nucleotides outside the gene matches: 9. Germline CDR1 and CDR2: SGHVS and FQNEAQ. The sequenced sample was PBMCs. The V and J genes are TRBV7-8 and TRBJ2-2, with 11 bases aligning to TRBD2. This TCR was sampled from an elderly man with head and neck cancer. In DNA form, the CDR3 reads TGTGCCAGCAGCCCCAAACTAGCGGGAGTGAGCACCGGGGAGCTGTTTTTT. Translating gives CASSPKLAGVSTGELFF.